The 9 T cell receptor beta chains below all came from one sample that was sequenced in a study of shared clonotypes between healthy human individuals. Libraries were prepared by immunoSEQ multiplex PCR; TCRdb keeps only in-frame clonotypes and omits some of them. There are 2 million to 3 million clones in the sample; approximately 93% occur only once, and 0.36% lies in the top ten. The sample taken for sequencing was naive CD4+ T cells from PBMCs. Subset given: CD45RA+ positively selected. The receptors originated from a man between 18 and 29 years old in good health. Some clones in this sample may be carry-over from other donors' samples.

The rearrangement joins TRBV2 to TRBJ2-5; a weak D match, TRBD2 (5 bases). Per germline, CDR1 SNHLY and CDR2 FYNNEI. CDR3 length equals 15 residues. The V gene lost 6 bases and the J gene lost 5 bases, with 19 bases spanning the gap. The CDR3 spells CASRGNAAPGETQYF. The DNA of the CDR3 is TGTGCCAGCAGAGGCAACGCAGCCCCGGGGGAGACCCAGTACTTC.

About this clone: The identical CDR3 is also encoded by other nucleotide sequences in the sample. V gene TRBV6-6 combines with J gene TRBJ2-5; D uncertain. CDR1 and CDR2 (germline): MNHNY, SVGAGI (reference sequence). The CDR3 runs 10 residues. V was shortened by 7 bases and J by 3 bases, with 3 bases between the two germline ends. The CDR3 coding sequence is TGTGCCAGCAACGAAGAGACCCAGTACTTC. Residues: CASNEETQYF.

V usage is TRBV5-6 and J usage is TRBJ2-1, with TRBD1 identical over 11 bases. Germline values: CDR1 SGHDT, CDR2 YYEEEE. There are 15 residues in the CDR3. V dropped 0 bases and J dropped 8; count of bases not matched to a gene: 4. The CDR3 DNA sequence: TGTGCCAGCAGCTTGGGGACAGGGGGCCGATATGAGCAGTTCTTC. Encoded protein: CASSLGTGGRYEQFF.

V usage is TRBV4-1 and J usage is TRBJ1-1; D is unresolved. Trimming stripped 2 bases from V and 0 bases from J, with 10 bases between. Germline lookup yields CDR1 MGHRA and CDR2 YSYEKL. The CDR3 loop spans 15 amino acids. CDR3 region: CASSQTGSMNTEAFF. In DNA form, the CDR3 reads TGCGCCAGCAGCCAAACGGGGAGTATGAACACTGAAGCTTTCTTT.

The chain links TRBV11-3 to TRBJ1-1, with D hard to call. CDR1 is SGHNT, CDR2 YENEEA, per germline. Trimming removed 2 bases at V and 1 base at J, with 5 bases between. The CDR3 runs 13 residues. The CDR3 nucleotides read TGTGCCAGCAGCTTAACGCCGAACACTGAAGCTTTCTTT. Residues: CASSLTPNTEAFF. Based on the CDR3 plus reference TRBV11-3 and TRBJ1-1, the full variable domain is EAGVVQSPRYKIIEKKQPVAFWCNPISGHNTLYWYLQNLGQGPELLIRYENEEAVDDSQLPKDRFSAERLKGVDSTLKIQPAELGDSAVYLCASSLTPNTEAFFGQGTRLTVV.

The sample holds one count of this clone. The gene calls are TRBV6-1 and TRBJ2-7; D is possibly TRBD1 or TRBD2 (5 bases each). This CDR3 is 13 amino acids long. Germline V gene lookup returns CDR1 MNHNS and CDR2 SASEGT. V was shortened by 2 bases and J by 6 bases, with 11 bases between the two germline ends. The CDR3, as DNA: TGTGCCAGCAGTGAATTTAAGGGACCCGAGCAGTACTTC. It yields the protein CASSEFKGPEQYF.

The V call is TRBV9, the J call TRBJ2-7; 9 bases fit TRBD1. Germline V gene data show CDR1 as SGDLS and CDR2 as YYNGEE. CDR3 length: 15 amino acids. Unmatched junction bases numbered 8, after V lost 3 bases and J lost 4 bases. CDR3 region: CASSATGGKIYEQYF. CDR3 nucleotides: TGTGCCAGCAGCGCCACAGGGGGCAAAATTTACGAGCAGTACTTC.

The genes are TRBV5-1 and TRBJ2-6, with 7 bases matching TRBD1. The CDR3 has 18 residues. V shed 1 base and J 6 bases; nucleotides not matched to a gene: 13. Germline V lookup: CDR1 SGHRS, CDR2 YFSETQ. CDR3 sequence reads: CASSLFWQGDDEANVLTF. The DNA of the CDR3 is TGCGCCAGCAGCTTGTTTTGGCAGGGGGACGATGAGGCCAACGTCCTGACTTTC.

This sequence joins TRBV28 and TRBJ2-5; no clear D. The J call may be faulty, since TRBJ2-7 better matches the DNA end. CDR3 length: 14 residues. Per germline, CDR1 MDHEN and CDR2 SYDVKM. CDR3 nucleotide sequence: TGTGCCAGCAGTTTAGTTGTGGGGATTTACGAGCAGTACTTC. Translated: CASSLVVGIYEQYF.